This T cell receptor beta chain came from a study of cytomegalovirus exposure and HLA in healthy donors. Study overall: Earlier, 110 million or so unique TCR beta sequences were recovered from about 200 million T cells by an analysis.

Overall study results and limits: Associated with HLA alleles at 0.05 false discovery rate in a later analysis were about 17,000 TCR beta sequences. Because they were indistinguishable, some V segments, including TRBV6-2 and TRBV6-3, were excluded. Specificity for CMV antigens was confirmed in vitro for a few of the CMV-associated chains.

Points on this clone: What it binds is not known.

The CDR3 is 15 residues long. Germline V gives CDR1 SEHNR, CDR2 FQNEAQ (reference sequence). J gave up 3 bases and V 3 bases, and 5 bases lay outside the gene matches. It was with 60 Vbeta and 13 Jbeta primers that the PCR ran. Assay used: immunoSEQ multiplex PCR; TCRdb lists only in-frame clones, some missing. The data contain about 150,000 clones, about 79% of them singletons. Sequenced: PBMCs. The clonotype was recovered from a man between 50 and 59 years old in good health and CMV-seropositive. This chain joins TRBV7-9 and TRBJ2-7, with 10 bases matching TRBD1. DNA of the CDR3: TGTGCCAGCAGCTTTTCCGGGACAGGGGTCTACGAGCAGTACTTC. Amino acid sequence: CASSFSGTGVYEQYF.